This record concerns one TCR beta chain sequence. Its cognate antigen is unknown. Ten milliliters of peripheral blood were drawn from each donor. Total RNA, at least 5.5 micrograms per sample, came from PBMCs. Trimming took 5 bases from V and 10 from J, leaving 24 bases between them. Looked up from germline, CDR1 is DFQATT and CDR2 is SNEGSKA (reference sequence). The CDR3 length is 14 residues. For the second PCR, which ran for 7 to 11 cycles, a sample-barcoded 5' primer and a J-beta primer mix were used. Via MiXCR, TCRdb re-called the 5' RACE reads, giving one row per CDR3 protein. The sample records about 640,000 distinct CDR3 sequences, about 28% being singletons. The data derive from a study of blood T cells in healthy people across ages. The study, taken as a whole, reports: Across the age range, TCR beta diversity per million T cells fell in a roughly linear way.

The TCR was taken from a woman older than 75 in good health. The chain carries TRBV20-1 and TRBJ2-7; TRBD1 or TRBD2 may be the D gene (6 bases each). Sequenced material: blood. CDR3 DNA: TGCAGTGCTCGAACTGACGGGGGCCAAGAGGCCCAGTACTTC. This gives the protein CSARTDGGQEAQYF.